This T cell receptor (beta chain) was sequenced during a study of T-cell reconstitution after alpha-beta-depleted transplantation in children. In the case of this clonotype: Its antigen is undetermined. Given a much more abundant clone one base away, this may be a read error.

The study, taken as a whole, reports: Several hundred expanded graft clones reportedly were the source of alpha-beta T cells about two months after transplant.

The CDR3 is made up of 16 amino acids. In germline, CDR1 is ENHRY, CDR2 SYGVKD. The V segment lost 3 bases and the J segment 4 bases; nucleotides outside the gene matches: 2. For TCRbeta, the library was prepared with unique molecular identifiers. MiXCR, applied by TCRdb to the PCR reads, yields one record per CDR3 protein. Of 490,000 or so distinct CDR3 sequences in the sample, 10% to 13% were seen once. The V call is TRBV10-3, the J call TRBJ2-2; 13 nucleotides align to TRBD2. The sequencing used PBMCs, collected before TCRalphabeta/CD19-depleted stem cell transplant. This receptor was identified in a child younger than 10 with inherited bone marrow failure, due to receive a stem cell transplant. CDR3 DNA: TGTGCCATCAGTGATGGACTAGCGGGAGTCACCGGGGAGCTGTTTTTT. Translating it yields CAISDGLAGVTGELFF.